This is a list of T cell receptor beta chains from one sample in a study of regulatory T cells in long-lasting Graves disease. Each CDR3 protein gets one entry after TCRdb re-called the multiplex PCR reads with MiXCR. This table has roughly 500,000 distinct CDR3 sequences, approximately 21% appearing once. This sample comprised peripheral blood mononuclear cells (PBMCs), obtained when the disease was refractory, from a patient treated with antithyroid drugs. The source of these receptors is a female donor with Graves disease. CDR3s include the opening cysteine and the closing phenylalanine or tryptophan. The D gene is left open where the match is weak. Clone size appears in some rows only: once, few, many, or a class for an expanded clone.

D gene: TRBD1; J gene: TRBJ2-5; V gene: TRBV7-2; clone size: many; CDR3 protein: CASRVQGVEETQYF; CDR3 DNA: TGTGCCAGCAGGGTACAGGGGGTGGAAGAGACCCAGTACTTC
D gene: -; J gene: TRBJ2-7; V gene: TRBV13; clone size: many; CDR3 protein: CASNLGDRDEQYF; CDR3 DNA: TGTGCCAGCAACTTAGGAGACCGGGACGAGCAGTACTTC
D gene: TRBD1; J gene: TRBJ2-2; V gene: TRBV12-3/TRBV12-4; clone size: many; CDR3 protein: CASSSQGVTNTGELFF; CDR3 DNA: TGTGCCAGCAGTTCACAGGGGGTTACGAACACCGGGGAGCTGTTTTTT
D gene: -; J gene: TRBJ2-4; V gene: TRBV27; clone size: -; CDR3 protein: CASAGSRAKNIQYF; CDR3 DNA: TGTGCCAGCGCCGGCAGTAGGGCCAAAAACATTCAGTACTTC
D gene: TRBD2; J gene: TRBJ2-1; V gene: TRBV20-1; clone size: -; CDR3 protein: CSAGGTSRSYNEQFF; CDR3 DNA: TGCAGTGCTGGGGGGACTAGCCGCTCCTACAATGAGCAGTTCTTC
D gene: -; J gene: TRBJ1-2; V gene: TRBV6-5; clone size: many; CDR3 protein: CASSYEVPDYYGYTF; CDR3 DNA: TGTGCCAGCAGTTACGAGGTCCCAGACTACTATGGCTACACCTTC
D gene: -; J gene: TRBJ2-5; V gene: TRBV28; clone size: few; CDR3 protein: CASSLGRVETQYF; CDR3 DNA: TGTGCCAGCAGTTTAGGGAGAGTGGAGACCCAGTACTTC
D gene: TRBD1; J gene: TRBJ2-7; V gene: TRBV3-1; clone size: -; CDR3 protein: CASSQNPGQDYEQYF; CDR3 DNA: TGTGCCAGCAGCCAAAACCCCGGACAGGACTACGAGCAGTACTTC
D gene: TRBD2; J gene: TRBJ2-2; V gene: TRBV6-5; clone size: few; CDR3 protein: CASSYVGLAHPYYTGELFF; CDR3 DNA: TGTGCCAGCAGTTATGTGGGACTAGCTCATCCTTATTACACCGGGGAGCTGTTTTTT
D gene: -; J gene: TRBJ2-2; V gene: TRBV9; clone size: many; CDR3 protein: CASSVIHDTGELFF; CDR3 DNA: TGTGCCAGCAGCGTAATCCACGACACCGGGGAGCTGTTTTTT
D gene: -; J gene: TRBJ1-2; V gene: TRBV4-1; clone size: few; CDR3 protein: CASSQDPTSSFNYGYTF; CDR3 DNA: TGCGCCAGCAGCCAAGACCCTACGTCCTCGTTTAACTATGGCTACACCTTC
D gene: -; J gene: TRBJ2-1; V gene: TRBV28; clone size: few; CDR3 protein: CASSFPGTPTSNEQFF; CDR3 DNA: TGTGCCAGCAGCTTCCCCGGGACGCCGACTTCCAATGAGCAGTTCTTC
D gene: -; J gene: TRBJ1-5; V gene: TRBV28; clone size: few; CDR3 protein: CVSSLAQGSQPQHF; CDR3 DNA: TGTGTCAGCAGTCTAGCACAGGGTAGTCAGCCCCAGCATTTT
D gene: -; J gene: TRBJ1-5; V gene: TRBV7-2; clone size: few; CDR3 protein: CASSPLGRDQPQHF; CDR3 DNA: TGTGCCAGCAGCCCCCTGGGTCGCGATCAGCCCCAGCATTTT
D gene: -; J gene: TRBJ2-1; V gene: TRBV11-2; clone size: -; CDR3 protein: CASTSVDRRNNEQFF; CDR3 DNA: TGTGCCAGCACCTCTGTCGACAGGCGAAACAATGAGCAGTTCTTC
D gene: TRBD1; J gene: TRBJ1-6; V gene: TRBV9; clone size: many; CDR3 protein: CASSLDRAYNSPLHF; CDR3 DNA: TGTGCCAGCAGCCTCGACAGGGCCTATAATTCACCCCTCCACTTT
D gene: -; J gene: TRBJ1-5; V gene: TRBV9; clone size: few; CDR3 protein: CASSVSGLRGQPQHF; CDR3 DNA: TGTGCCAGCAGCGTGTCAGGGTTGAGGGGTCAGCCCCAGCATTTT
D gene: -; J gene: TRBJ2-2; V gene: TRBV27; clone size: many; CDR3 protein: CASSLFRAGNTGELFF; CDR3 DNA: TGTGCCAGCAGTTTGTTTCGGGCAGGGAACACCGGGGAGCTGTTTTTT
D gene: -; J gene: TRBJ2-7; V gene: TRBV12-3/TRBV12-4; clone size: -; CDR3 protein: CASSLSRPYEQYF; CDR3 DNA: TGTGCCAGCAGTTTGTCGAGGCCCTACGAGCAGTACTTC
D gene: TRBD2; J gene: TRBJ2-2; V gene: TRBV6-4; clone size: few; CDR3 protein: CASSQSSGLTGELFF; CDR3 DNA: TGTGCCAGCAGCCAATCTAGCGGCCTCACCGGGGAGCTGTTTTTT
D gene: -; J gene: TRBJ1-1; V gene: TRBV15; clone size: many; CDR3 protein: CATSRGRKGETEAFF; CDR3 DNA: TGTGCCACCAGCAGAGGCCGGAAGGGAGAAACTGAAGCTTTCTTT
D gene: -; J gene: TRBJ1-6; V gene: TRBV6-2/TRBV6-3; clone size: many; CDR3 protein: CASSYMESYNSPLHF; CDR3 DNA: TGTGCCAGCAGTTATATGGAGTCCTATAATTCACCCCTCCACTTT
D gene: TRBD2; J gene: TRBJ2-5; V gene: TRBV20-1; clone size: few; CDR3 protein: CSARIPGLGQETQYF; CDR3 DNA: TGCAGTGCTAGAATTCCGGGACTAGGACAAGAGACCCAGTACTTC
D gene: -; J gene: TRBJ2-5; V gene: TRBV7-9; clone size: few; CDR3 protein: CASSLLASGETQYF; CDR3 DNA: TGTGCCAGCAGCTTATTAGCGAGTGGAGAGACCCAGTACTTC
D gene: TRBD1; J gene: TRBJ1-2; V gene: TRBV28; clone size: many; CDR3 protein: CASIAPRDRASIVGGYTF; CDR3 DNA: TGTGCCAGCATCGCACCCCGGGACAGGGCGTCTATCGTGGGTGGCTACACCTTC
D gene: -; J gene: TRBJ2-7; V gene: TRBV6-5; clone size: few; CDR3 protein: CASSYSTGPTYEQYF; CDR3 DNA: TGTGCCAGCAGTTACTCAACGGGGCCTACCTACGAGCAGTACTTC
D gene: TRBD2; J gene: TRBJ2-1; V gene: TRBV6-2/TRBV6-3; clone size: -; CDR3 protein: CASSRLAGNNEQFF; CDR3 DNA: TGTGCCAGCAGTCGACTAGCGGGAAACAATGAGCAGTTCTTC
D gene: -; J gene: TRBJ1-6; V gene: TRBV5-6; clone size: -; CDR3 protein: CASSLRQGPTLHF; CDR3 DNA: TGTGCCAGCAGCTTGAGGCAGGGTCCAACCCTCCACTTT
D gene: -; J gene: TRBJ1-1; V gene: TRBV12-3/TRBV12-4; clone size: few; CDR3 protein: CASMVGLLNTEAFF; CDR3 DNA: TGTGCCAGCATGGTTGGACTCTTGAACACTGAAGCTTTCTTT
D gene: -; J gene: TRBJ1-5; V gene: TRBV2; clone size: few; CDR3 protein: CASSDWRQPQHF; CDR3 DNA: TGTGCCAGCAGTGACTGGAGACAGCCCCAGCATTTT
D gene: TRBD2; J gene: TRBJ2-7; V gene: TRBV20-1; clone size: many; CDR3 protein: CSASGLAGTSYEQYF; CDR3 DNA: TGCAGTGCTAGCGGACTAGCGGGAACCTCCTACGAGCAGTACTTC
D gene: -; J gene: TRBJ2-5; V gene: TRBV28; clone size: many; CDR3 protein: CASSLGGSVGETQYF; CDR3 DNA: TGTGCCAGCAGTTTAGGGGGATCGGTAGGAGAGACCCAGTACTTC
D gene: -; J gene: TRBJ2-2; V gene: TRBV6-2/TRBV6-3; clone size: few; CDR3 protein: CASSEGTGGTGELFF; CDR3 DNA: TGTGCCAGCAGTGAGGGGACGGGCGGCACCGGGGAGCTGTTTTTT
D gene: -; J gene: TRBJ1-1; V gene: TRBV9; clone size: -; CDR3 protein: CASSATDLNTEAFF; CDR3 DNA: TGTGCCAGCAGCGCGACGGACCTGAACACTGAAGCTTTCTTT
D gene: TRBD1; J gene: TRBJ2-7; V gene: TRBV20-1; clone size: few; CDR3 protein: CSAAPGTALSSYEQYF; CDR3 DNA: TGCAGTGCTGCCCCCGGGACAGCCTTAAGCTCCTACGAGCAGTACTTC
D gene: TRBD2; J gene: TRBJ2-2; V gene: TRBV7-3; clone size: many; CDR3 protein: CASSPTAGGDTGELFF; CDR3 DNA: TGTGCCAGCAGCCCCACCGCCGGGGGGGACACCGGGGAGCTGTTTTTT
D gene: TRBD1; J gene: TRBJ2-7; V gene: TRBV7-9; clone size: many; CDR3 protein: CASSPRRTGAGLEQYF; CDR3 DNA: TGTGCCAGCAGCCCCCGTCGGACAGGGGCAGGCCTCGAGCAGTACTTC
D gene: TRBD1; J gene: TRBJ1-4; V gene: TRBV5-1; clone size: many; CDR3 protein: CASSLGDRGPTNEKLFF; CDR3 DNA: TGCGCCAGCAGCTTGGGGGACAGGGGGCCAACTAATGAAAAACTGTTTTTT
D gene: TRBD1; J gene: TRBJ1-5; V gene: TRBV6-1; clone size: once; CDR3 protein: CASKNNRGSNQPQHF; CDR3 DNA: TGTGCCAGCAAGAATAACAGGGGTAGCAATCAGCCCCAGCATTTT
D gene: -; J gene: TRBJ2-2; V gene: TRBV15; clone size: -; CDR3 protein: CATRERGATGELFF; CDR3 DNA: TGTGCCACCAGGGAACGGGGGGCCACCGGGGAGCTGTTTTTT
D gene: -; J gene: TRBJ1-1; V gene: TRBV4-2; clone size: few; CDR3 protein: CASSQDQELTEAFF; CDR3 DNA: TGTGCCAGCAGCCAAGATCAGGAGTTAACTGAAGCTTTCTTT
D gene: TRBD1; J gene: TRBJ1-1; V gene: TRBV5-6; clone size: few; CDR3 protein: CASSGTGASEAFF; CDR3 DNA: TGTGCCAGCAGCGGGACAGGGGCTTCTGAAGCTTTCTTT
D gene: -; J gene: TRBJ1-4; V gene: TRBV6-4; clone size: -; CDR3 protein: CASSYSGNLGGDEKLFF; CDR3 DNA: TGTGCCAGCAGTTACTCAGGGAACCTCGGTGGGGATGAAAAACTGTTTTTT
D gene: TRBD1; J gene: TRBJ1-5; V gene: TRBV19; clone size: -; CDR3 protein: CATSGTGVNQPQHF; CDR3 DNA: TGTGCCACCTCCGGGACAGGGGTCAATCAGCCCCAGCATTTT
D gene: TRBD2; J gene: TRBJ2-7; V gene: TRBV6-5; clone size: many; CDR3 protein: CASSYVASGSYEQYF; CDR3 DNA: TGTGCCAGCAGTTACGTAGCTAGCGGAAGCTACGAGCAGTACTTC
D gene: -; J gene: TRBJ1-2; V gene: TRBV10-3; clone size: few; CDR3 protein: CAITQIPGDYGYTF; CDR3 DNA: TGTGCCATCACCCAAATACCAGGGGATTATGGCTACACCTTC
D gene: -; J gene: TRBJ1-2; V gene: TRBV3-1; clone size: -; CDR3 protein: CAGSTRTASFYDYTF; CDR3 DNA: TGTGCCGGCAGCACTAGGACAGCCTCTTTCTATGACTACACCTTC
D gene: -; J gene: TRBJ2-2; V gene: TRBV28; clone size: -; CDR3 protein: CASSIPGHIGTGELFF; CDR3 DNA: TGTGCCAGCAGCATCCCGGGACATATAGGCACCGGGGAGCTGTTTTTT
D gene: -; J gene: TRBJ2-5; V gene: TRBV11-2; clone size: many; CDR3 protein: CASSLDSSGTQYF; CDR3 DNA: TGTGCCAGCAGCTTAGACTCTTCCGGGACCCAGTACTTC
D gene: -; J gene: TRBJ2-7; V gene: TRBV6-1; clone size: -; CDR3 protein: CASTGGDVYEQYF; CDR3 DNA: TGTGCCAGCACTGGGGGCGATGTCTACGAGCAGTACTTC
D gene: -; J gene: TRBJ2-4; V gene: TRBV12-3/TRBV12-4; clone size: many; CDR3 protein: CASSPGVDQYF; CDR3 DNA: TGTGCCAGCAGTCCAGGAGTGGATCAGTACTTC